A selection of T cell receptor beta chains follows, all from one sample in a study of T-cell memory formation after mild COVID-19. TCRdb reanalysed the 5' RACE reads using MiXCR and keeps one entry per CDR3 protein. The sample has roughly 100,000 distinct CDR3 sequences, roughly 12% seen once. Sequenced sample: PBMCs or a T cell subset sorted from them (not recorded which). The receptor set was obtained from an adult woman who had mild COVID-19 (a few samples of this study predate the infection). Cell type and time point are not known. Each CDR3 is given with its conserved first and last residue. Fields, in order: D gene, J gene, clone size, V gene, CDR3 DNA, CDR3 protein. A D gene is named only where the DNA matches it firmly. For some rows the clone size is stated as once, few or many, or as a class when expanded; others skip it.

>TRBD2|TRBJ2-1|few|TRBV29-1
TGCAGCGCCAAAGCGGGGAATGAGCAGTTCTTC
CSAKAGNEQFF
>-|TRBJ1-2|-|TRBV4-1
TGCGCCAGCAGCCAAGAGGACACAGGCCTCGCGATGGGCTACACCTTC
CASSQEDTGLAMGYTF
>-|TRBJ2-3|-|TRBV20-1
TGCAGTGCCCCCGTCTGGGGGCTTAGCACAGATACGCAGTATTTT
CSAPVWGLSTDTQYF
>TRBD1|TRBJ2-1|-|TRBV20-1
TGCAGTGCTAGAGACGCCGGGACAGATCACAATGAGCAGTTCTTC
CSARDAGTDHNEQFF
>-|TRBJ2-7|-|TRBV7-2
TGTGCCAGCAGCTTCGGGATCTTAGCCTCCTACGAGCAGTACTTC
CASSFGILASYEQYF
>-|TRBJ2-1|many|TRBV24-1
TGTGCCACCAGTGATTTAAGGTACAATGAGCAGTTCTTC
CATSDLRYNEQFF
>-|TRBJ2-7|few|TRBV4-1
TGCGCCAGCAGCCAAGTCCCAGGGGCCGGGGAGCAGTACTTC
CASSQVPGAGEQYF
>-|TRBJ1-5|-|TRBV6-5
TGTGCCAGCAGTTACGCGTATAATCAGCCCCAGCATTTT
CASSYAYNQPQHF
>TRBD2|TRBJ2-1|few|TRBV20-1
TGCAGTGCTCTACAAGACTATAGCGGGAGAGGGAATTCCTACAATGAGCAGTTCTTC
CSALQDYSGRGNSYNEQFF
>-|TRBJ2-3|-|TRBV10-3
TGTGCCATCAGTGGGGCAGGGGGCACAGATACGCAGTATTTT
CAISGAGGTDTQYF